This TCR beta chain was recorded in a study of radiotherapy plus CTLA-4 blockade in lung cancer. Using immunoSEQ multiplex PCR, the repertoire was profiled, and TCRdb retains in-frame clones only, with some absent. Found here are 65,000 to 95,000 clones, about nine tenths of them singletons; the top ten hold 40% to 45%. The CDR3 consists of 11 residues. V shed 3 bases and J shed 7 bases, with 4 bases lying between them. The germline V gene has CDR1 SNHLY and CDR2 FYNNEI. The chain is built from TRBV2 and TRBJ2-1; D call uncertain. The sequence came from a human donor with non-small cell lung cancer that progressed on radiotherapy plus ipilimumab. The material was peripheral blood, obtained from a patient treated with radiotherapy plus ipilimumab. The CDR3 sequence is CASSEGNEQFF. CDR3 DNA sequence: TGTGCCAGCAGTGAGGGGAATGAGCAGTTCTTC.